This TCR beta chain appears in the sequencing data of a study of Graves' ophthalmopathy and Graves' hyperthyroidism. The wider study: Specimen type is peripheral blood, obtained at initial diagnosis before any treatment.

This clonotype was observed a handful of times. What supplied the PBMCs was 7.5 to 10 ml of fresh peripheral blood. RNA transcripts were the template, and TCR beta CDR3 regions were amplified from them. HTBI primers were employed in first-round RT-PCR, then a second-round multiplex PCR followed. MiXCR was run by TCRdb on the multiplex PCR reads, yielding one entry per CDR3 protein. The data contain about 230,000 distinct CDR3 sequences, around 50% of them seen just once; the ten biggest clones take up around half. This CDR3 is built from 17 residues. Deletions cut 4 bases from V and 4 bases from J, with 22 bases between.

The sample taken for sequencing was peripheral blood. V and J are TRBV12-3 or TRBV12-4 and TRBJ1-2; D possibly corresponds to TRBD1 (6 bases). The clonotype was recovered from an adult man with Graves' ophthalmopathy. The CDR3 nucleotides read TGTGCCAGCAGTTCCGACCCATTAAGACAGGATGGCTATGGCTACACCTTC. Its protein product is CASSSDPLRQDGYGYTF.